The 17 T cell receptor beta chains below all came from one sample that was sequenced in a study of T cell repertoires in cytomegalovirus infection. TCRdb fed the reads into MiXCR, producing one record per CDR3 protein. The sample carries 110,000 or so distinct CDR3 sequences, 30% to 35% recorded once. No antigens are known for them. Sequences were derived from CD8+ T cells from cultured PBMCs, sampled from culture after CMV antigen stimulation. The receptors derive from a human donor in good health (CMV status not recorded). Some clones in this sample may be carry-over from other donors' samples.

The chain employs TRBV7-2 and TRBJ1-2; D is unclear. The CDR3 sequence is 14 residues long. Germline CDR1 reads SGHTA; CDR2 reads FQGNSA. Deletions cut 4 bases from V and 1 base from J, with 10 bases between. CDR3 DNA sequence: TGTGCCAGCAGCTCCCCCCCGCATAACTATGGCTACACCTTC. Protein sequence: CASSSPPHNYGYTF.

This chain links TRBV5-8 with TRBJ2-5; D uncertain. The CDR3 totals 14 residues. Trimming cost V 6 bases and J 5 bases, with 17 bases left between them. Germline V lookup: CDR1 SGHTS, CDR2 YDEGEE. Written as DNA, the CDR3 is TGTGCCAGCATCACGAATAGGGTACCGGAGACCCAGTACTTC. Translation gives CASITNRVPETQYF.

In this sample, this clonotype turned up a few times. The genes are TRBV7-6 and TRBJ1-1, with D uncertain. This CDR3 region has 15 residues. Trimming left V 4 bases short and J 1 base short, with 13 bases between. Per the germline V gene, CDR1 is SGHVS and CDR2 is FNYEAQ. In DNA, the CDR3 is TGTGCCAGCAGCTCCCCAGCGAGCCGGAACACTGAAGCTTTCTTT. Amino acids: CASSSPASRNTEAFF.

V gene TRBV6-1 combines with J gene TRBJ2-7; D is possibly TRBD2 (5 bases). The CDR3 covers 15 residues. Between the trimmed V and J ends, which lost 1 base and 10 bases, there was a span of 20 bases. Germline V gives CDR1 MNHNS, CDR2 SASEGT. This chain's CDR3 is CASSEGLALQPPQYF. Written as DNA, the CDR3 is TGTGCCAGCAGTGAAGGCCTAGCATTGCAACCCCCACAGTACTTC.

The CDR3, as DNA: TGTGCCAGCAGTTACACGAGGGTAGGACGAGAGACCCAGTACTTC. This codes for CASSYTRVGRETQYF. The chain recombines TRBV6-8 with TRBJ2-5, with a weak D call TRBD2 (5 bases). The CDR3 totals 15 residues. The germline CDR1 and CDR2 sequences are MNHGY and SAAAGT. Trimming took 2 bases from V and 4 from J, leaving 14 bases between them.

V is TRBV3-1 and J is TRBJ2-1; D call uncertain. Germline values: CDR1 LGHDT, CDR2 YNNKEL (reference sequence). V dropped 0 bases and J dropped 8 bases, with 8 bases sitting between them. The CDR3 has 13 amino acids. The CDR3 region has the DNA TGTGCCAGCAGCCAAGATGTCGTTTATGAGCAGTTCTTC. Translating it yields CASSQDVVYEQFF.

The V call is TRBV10-3, the J call TRBJ1-2; 9 positions match TRBD1. V lost 4 bases, J lost 3 bases, and 12 bases stayed unmatched. The CDR3 loop spans 17 amino acids. Germline V CDR1 and CDR2: ENHRY, SYGVKD. The DNA for the CDR3 is TGTGCCATCAGTGCCCCATGGACAGGGGAAGGTTACTATGGCTACACCTTC. Amino acid sequence: CAISAPWTGEGYYGYTF.

This clonotype was observed at least ten times. The chain carries TRBV5-1 and TRBJ1-2; D unclear. The germline V and J ends were trimmed by 4 bases and 2 bases, with 12 bases remaining between them. The CDR3 covers 14 residues. The germline V gene encodes CDR1 SGHRS and CDR2 YFSETQ. This CDR3 reads CASSPEGPNYGYTF. DNA for the CDR3: TGCGCCAGCAGCCCGGAAGGGCCGAACTATGGCTACACCTTC. Supplemented by reference TRBV5-1 and TRBJ1-2, the full variable domain reads KAGVTQTPRYLIKTRGQQVTLSCSPISGHRSVSWYQQTPGQGLQFLFEYFSETQRNKGNFPGRFSGRQFSNSRSEMNVSTLELGDSALYLCASSPEGPNYGYTFGSGTRLTVV.

This clonotype was found a few times. The V call is TRBV7-3, the J call TRBJ1-6, with 8 bases that match TRBD1. The V gene end was trimmed by 5 bases and the J gene end by 8 bases; junction bases not matched to a gene: 11. Germline assignment: CDR1 SGHTA and CDR2 FQGTGA. This CDR3 contains 16 residues. The CDR3 DNA follows: TGTGCCAGCAGCCAGGACAGGGTAACTCACGATTCACCCCTCCACTTT. Its protein product is CASSQDRVTHDSPLHF. The full variable domain, rest sourced from reference TRBV7-3 and TRBJ1-6, is GAGVSQTPSNKVTEKGKYVELRCDPISGHTALYWYRQSLGQGPEFLIYFQGTGAADDSGLPNDRFFAVRPEGSVSTLKIQRTERGDSAVYLCASSQDRVTHDSPLHFGNGTRLTVT.

V and J are TRBV7-6 and TRBJ1-2; maybe TRBD1 (5 bases). V was shortened by 5 bases and J by 8 bases, with 21 bases between the two germline ends. CDR1 is SGHVS, CDR2 FNYEAQ, per germline. The CDR3 runs 15 residues. The CDR3 loop reads CASSPGTPHPRGYTF. The CDR3 DNA is TGTGCCAGCAGCCCGGGGACGCCCCATCCTCGGGGCTACACCTTC.

Many counts were recorded for this clonotype. The rearrangement joins TRBV7-8 to TRBJ2-3; 9 bases match TRBD2. V lost 4 bases and J lost 0; bases outside the gene matches: 2. The CDR3 runs to 15 residues. Germline CDR1 and CDR2: SGHVS and FQNEAQ. This chain's CDR3 is CASSSSGDSTDTQYF. CDR3 bases: TGTGCCAGCAGCTCTAGCGGGGACAGCACAGATACGCAGTATTTT.

This clonotype was detected many times. This sequence joins TRBV7-2 and TRBJ2-7, with D possibly being TRBD2 (6 bases). Germline CDR1 reads SGHTA; CDR2 reads FQGNSA. The length of the CDR3 is 15 residues. The germline V and J ends were trimmed by 1 base and 1 base, with 11 bases remaining between them. Written as DNA, the CDR3 is TGTGCCAGCAGCTTAGATGGTGGGACTTCCTACGAGCAGTACTTC. Encoded protein: CASSLDGGTSYEQYF.

This clonotype was counted many times. The J gene is TRBJ2-5, the V gene TRBV27; a possible D gene is TRBD2 (6 bases). The germline V gene has CDR1 MNHEY and CDR2 SMNVEV (reference sequence). The CDR3 loop spans 13 amino acids. Between the trimmed V and J ends, which lost 2 bases and 5 bases, there was a span of 9 bases. Here the CDR3 DNA reads TGTGCCAGCAGTTTAGGGAGGAGGGAGACCCAGTACTTC. This translates into CASSLGRRETQYF.

This sequence joins TRBV10-3 and TRBJ1-6; a possible D gene is TRBD1 (6 bases). The CDR3 runs to 20 residues. Germline CDR1 and CDR2: ENHRY and SYGVKD. With 3 bases removed from V and 10 bases from J, the gap between germline ends came to 31 bases. The DNA for the CDR3 is TGTGCCATCAGTGATCTGAGTTTGCAGGACAGAGTGAGAAGGGGGTCACCCCTCCACTTT. Protein sequence: CAISDLSLQDRVRRGSPLHF.

The chain couples TRBV6-2 or TRBV6-3 to TRBJ2-5, with D maybe TRBD1 (6 bases). V shed 8 bases and J shed 5 bases, with 18 bases lying between them. This CDR3 contains 14 residues. CDR1 and CDR2 (germline): MNHEY, SVGEGT. In nucleotides, the CDR3 is TGTGCCAGCGGACCACAGGGAGTTGGCGAGACCCAGTACTTC. This encodes CASGPQGVGETQYF.

The rearrangement links TRBV20-1 to TRBJ1-5; TRBD1 aligns across 8 bases. After removal of 3 bases from V and 3 bases from J, the junction contained 10 bases not matched to a gene. From germline, CDR1 is DFQATT and CDR2 SNEGSKA (reference sequence). The CDR3 runs 16 residues. The CDR3 nucleotides are TGCAGTGCTAGTGGGGTTGACAGGGGCAACAATCAGCCCCAGCATTTT. Protein sequence: CSASGVDRGNNQPQHF.

A few counts support this clonotype. The chain has TRBV9 and TRBJ2-3; no clear D gene. Germline V gives CDR1 SGDLS, CDR2 YYNGEE. Deletions cut 0 bases from V and 4 bases from J, with 18 bases between. This CDR3 contains 17 residues. The CDR3 here is CASSVGVTPPVADTQYF. In nucleotides, the CDR3 is TGTGCCAGCAGCGTAGGGGTAACGCCCCCGGTGGCAGATACGCAGTATTTT.